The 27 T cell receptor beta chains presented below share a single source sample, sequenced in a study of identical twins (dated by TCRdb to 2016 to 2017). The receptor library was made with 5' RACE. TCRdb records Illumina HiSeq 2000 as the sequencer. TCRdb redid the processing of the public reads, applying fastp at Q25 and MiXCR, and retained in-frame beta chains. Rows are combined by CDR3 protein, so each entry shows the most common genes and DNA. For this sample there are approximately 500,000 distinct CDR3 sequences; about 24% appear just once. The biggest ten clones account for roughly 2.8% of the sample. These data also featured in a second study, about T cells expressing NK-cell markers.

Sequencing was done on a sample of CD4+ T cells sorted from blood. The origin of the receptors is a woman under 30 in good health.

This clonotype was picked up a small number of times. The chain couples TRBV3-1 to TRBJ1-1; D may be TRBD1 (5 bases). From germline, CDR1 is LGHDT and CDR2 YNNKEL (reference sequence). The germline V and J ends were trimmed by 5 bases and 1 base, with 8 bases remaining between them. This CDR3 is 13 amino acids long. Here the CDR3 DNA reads TGTGCCAGCAGCAGGGGAACGAACACTGAAGCTTTCTTT. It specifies CASSRGTNTEAFF.

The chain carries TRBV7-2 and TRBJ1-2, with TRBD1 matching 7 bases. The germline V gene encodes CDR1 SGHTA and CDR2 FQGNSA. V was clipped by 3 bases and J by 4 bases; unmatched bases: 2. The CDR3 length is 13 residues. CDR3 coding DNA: TGTGCCAGCAGCTTTAACAGGGGCTATGGCTACACCTTC. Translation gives CASSFNRGYGYTF.

CDR3 protein: CSASYVGTAEAFF. CDR3 bases: TGCAGTGCTAGTTACGTTGGAACAGCTGAAGCTTTCTTT. The rearrangement joins TRBV20-1 to TRBJ1-1, with D unresolved. The V gene's germline CDR1 is DFQATT and CDR2 SNEGSKA (reference sequence). V shed 3 bases and J shed 6 bases, with 14 bases lying between them. The CDR3 consists of 13 residues.

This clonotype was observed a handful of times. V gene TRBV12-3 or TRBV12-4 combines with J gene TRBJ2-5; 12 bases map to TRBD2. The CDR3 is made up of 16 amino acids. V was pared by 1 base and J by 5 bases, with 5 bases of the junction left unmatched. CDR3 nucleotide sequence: TGTGCCAGCAGTTTAGACCTAGCGGGGGGGCGTGAGACCCAGTACTTC. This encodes CASSLDLAGGRETQYF.

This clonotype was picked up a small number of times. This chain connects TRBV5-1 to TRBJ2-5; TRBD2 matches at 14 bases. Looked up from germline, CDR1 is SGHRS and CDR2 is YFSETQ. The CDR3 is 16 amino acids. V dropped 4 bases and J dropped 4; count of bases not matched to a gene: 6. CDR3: CASSTGTSGGRETQYF. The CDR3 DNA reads TGCGCCAGCAGCACCGGGACTAGCGGGGGTCGAGAGACCCAGTACTTC. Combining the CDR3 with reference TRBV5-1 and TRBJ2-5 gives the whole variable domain KAGVTQTPRYLIKTRGQQVTLSCSPISGHRSVSWYQQTPGQGLQFLFEYFSETQRNKGNFPGRFSGRQFSNSRSEMNVSTLELGDSALYLCASSTGTSGGRETQYFGPGTRLLVL.

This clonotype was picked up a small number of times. The CDR3 region is CASSVDSGGYNEQFF. The CDR3 DNA reads TGTGCCAGCAGCGTAGACAGCGGGGGGTACAATGAGCAGTTCTTC. The chain has TRBV9 and TRBJ2-1, with 9 bases aligning to TRBD2. After removal of 0 bases from V and 4 bases from J, the junction contained 2 bases not matched to a gene. The CDR3 totals 15 residues. Germline V gene lookup returns CDR1 SGDLS and CDR2 YYNGEE. Filled out from reference TRBV9 and TRBJ2-1, the complete variable domain reads DSGVTQTPKHLITATGQRVTLRCSPRSGDLSVYWYQQSLDQGLQFLIQYYNGEERAKGNILERFSAQQFPDLHSELNLSSLELGDSALYFCASSVDSGGYNEQFFGPGTRLTVL.

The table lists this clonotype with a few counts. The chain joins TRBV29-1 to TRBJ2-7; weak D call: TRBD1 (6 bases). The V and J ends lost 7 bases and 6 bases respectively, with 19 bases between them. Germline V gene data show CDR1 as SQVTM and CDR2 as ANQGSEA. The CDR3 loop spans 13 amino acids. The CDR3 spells CSAHRAGSGEQYF. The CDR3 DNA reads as TGCAGCGCGCACAGGGCTGGTTCTGGCGAGCAGTACTTC.

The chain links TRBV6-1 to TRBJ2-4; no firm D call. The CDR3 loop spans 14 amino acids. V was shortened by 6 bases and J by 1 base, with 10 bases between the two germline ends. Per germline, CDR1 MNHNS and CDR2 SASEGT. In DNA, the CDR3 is TGTGCCAGCAGCCTAAGCCGTGCCAAAAACATTCAGTACTTC. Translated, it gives CASSLSRAKNIQYF.

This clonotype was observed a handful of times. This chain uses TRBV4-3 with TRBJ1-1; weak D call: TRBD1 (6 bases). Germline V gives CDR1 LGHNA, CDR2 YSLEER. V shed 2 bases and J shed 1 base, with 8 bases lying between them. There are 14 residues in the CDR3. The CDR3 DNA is TGCGCCAGCAGCCAACAGACAGGGAACACTGAAGCTTTCTTT. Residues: CASSQQTGNTEAFF.

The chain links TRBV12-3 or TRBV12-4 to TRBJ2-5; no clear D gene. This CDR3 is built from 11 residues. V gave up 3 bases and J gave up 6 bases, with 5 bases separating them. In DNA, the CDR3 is TGTGCCAGCAGTTTGGGGAAGACCCAGTACTTC. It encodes CASSLGKTQYF.

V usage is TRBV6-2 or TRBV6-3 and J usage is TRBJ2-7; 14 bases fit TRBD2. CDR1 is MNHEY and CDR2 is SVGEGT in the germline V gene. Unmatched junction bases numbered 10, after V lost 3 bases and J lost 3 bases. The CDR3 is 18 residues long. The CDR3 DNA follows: TGTGCCAGCAGTTATACGATCTACGGACTAGCGGGAGGCTACGAGCAGTACTTC. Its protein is CASSYTIYGLAGGYEQYF.

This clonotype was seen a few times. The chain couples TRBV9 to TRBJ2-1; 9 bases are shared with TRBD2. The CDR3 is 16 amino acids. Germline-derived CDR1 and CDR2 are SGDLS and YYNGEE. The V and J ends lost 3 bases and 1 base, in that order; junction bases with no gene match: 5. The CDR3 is CASSGPSGTSYNEQFF. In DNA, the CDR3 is TGTGCCAGCAGCGGGCCTAGCGGGACTTCCTACAATGAGCAGTTCTTC.

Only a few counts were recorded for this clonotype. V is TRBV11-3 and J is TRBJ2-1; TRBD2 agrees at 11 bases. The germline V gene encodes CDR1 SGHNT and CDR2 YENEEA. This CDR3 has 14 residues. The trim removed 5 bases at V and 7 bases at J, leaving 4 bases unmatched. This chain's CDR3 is CASSPGLAENEQFF. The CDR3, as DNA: TGTGCCAGCAGCCCGGGACTAGCGGAGAATGAGCAGTTCTTC. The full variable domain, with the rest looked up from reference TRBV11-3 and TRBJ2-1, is EAGVVQSPRYKIIEKKQPVAFWCNPISGHNTLYWYLQNLGQGPELLIRYENEEAVDDSQLPKDRFSAERLKGVDSTLKIQPAELGDSAVYLCASSPGLAENEQFFGPGTRLTVL.

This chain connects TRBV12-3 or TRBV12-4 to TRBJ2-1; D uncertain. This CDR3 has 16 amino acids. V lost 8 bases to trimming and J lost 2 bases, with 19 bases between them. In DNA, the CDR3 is TGTGCCAGCTCCCTTTATAGGCGGAAGGCCTACAATGAGCAGTTCTTC. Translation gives CASSLYRRKAYNEQFF.

Here the CDR3 reads CSVVRGWGTDTQYF. For the CDR3, the DNA is TGCAGCGTTGTGAGGGGCTGGGGAACAGATACGCAGTATTTT. The chain uses TRBV29-1 and TRBJ2-3, with D perhaps TRBD1 or TRBD2 (5 bases each). CDR1 is SQVTM, CDR2 ANQGSEA, per germline. The CDR3 length is 14 residues. V was shortened by 4 bases and J by 3 bases, with 14 bases between the two germline ends.

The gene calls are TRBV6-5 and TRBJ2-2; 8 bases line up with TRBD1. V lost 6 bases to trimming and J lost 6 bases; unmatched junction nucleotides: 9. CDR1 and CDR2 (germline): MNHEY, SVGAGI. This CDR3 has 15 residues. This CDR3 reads CASRLQGVLPGELFF. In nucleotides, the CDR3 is TGTGCCAGCAGGTTACAGGGGGTCCTACCCGGGGAGCTGTTTTTT.

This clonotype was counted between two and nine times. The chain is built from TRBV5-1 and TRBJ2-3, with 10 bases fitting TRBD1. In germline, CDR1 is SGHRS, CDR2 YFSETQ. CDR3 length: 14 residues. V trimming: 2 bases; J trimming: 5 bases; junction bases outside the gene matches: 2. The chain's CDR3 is CASSLWTGGDTQYF. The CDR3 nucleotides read TGCGCCAGCAGCTTATGGACAGGGGGAGATACGCAGTATTTT.

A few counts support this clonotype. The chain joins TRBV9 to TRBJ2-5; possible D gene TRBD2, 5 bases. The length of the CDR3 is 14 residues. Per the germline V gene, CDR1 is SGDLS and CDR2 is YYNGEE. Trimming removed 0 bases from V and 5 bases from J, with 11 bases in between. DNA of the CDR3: TGTGCCAGCAGCGTAGCGGGGATAAGTGAGACCCAGTACTTC. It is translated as CASSVAGISETQYF.

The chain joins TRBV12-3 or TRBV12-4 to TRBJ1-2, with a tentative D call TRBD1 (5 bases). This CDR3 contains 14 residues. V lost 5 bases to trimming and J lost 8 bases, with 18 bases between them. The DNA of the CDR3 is TGTGCCAGCAGTACTAAACAGGCCTTTCAGGGCTACACCTTC. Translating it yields CASSTKQAFQGYTF.

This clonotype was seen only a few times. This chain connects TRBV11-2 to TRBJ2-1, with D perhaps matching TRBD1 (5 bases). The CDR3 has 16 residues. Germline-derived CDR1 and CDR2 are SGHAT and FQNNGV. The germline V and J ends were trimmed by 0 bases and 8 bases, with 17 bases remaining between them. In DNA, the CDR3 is TGTGCCAGCAGCTTAGATCAAGATAGGGGTGGGGATGAGCAGTTCTTC. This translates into CASSLDQDRGGDEQFF.

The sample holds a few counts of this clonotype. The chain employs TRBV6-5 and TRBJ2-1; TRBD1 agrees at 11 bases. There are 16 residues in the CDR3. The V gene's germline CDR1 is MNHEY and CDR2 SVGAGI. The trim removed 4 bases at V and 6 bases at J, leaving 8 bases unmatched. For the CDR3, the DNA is TGTGCCAGCAGTTTCACGTCCGGGACAGGGGGCAATGAGCAGTTCTTC. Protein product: CASSFTSGTGGNEQFF.

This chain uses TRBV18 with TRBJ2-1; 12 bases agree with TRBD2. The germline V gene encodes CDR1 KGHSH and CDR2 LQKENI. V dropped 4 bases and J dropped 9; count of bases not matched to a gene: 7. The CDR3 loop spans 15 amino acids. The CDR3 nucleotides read TGTGCCAGCTCACGGCTAGCGGGGGGGCCTAGTGAGCAGTTCTTC. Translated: CASSRLAGGPSEQFF.

CDR3 sequence: CASSYDTGANVLTF. CDR3 bases: TGCGCCAGCAGCTACGACACTGGGGCCAACGTCCTGACTTTC. The V call is TRBV5-1, the J call TRBJ2-6, with no clear D. The ends were cut back, 3 bases at V and 2 bases at J, with 6 bases in the middle. The length of the CDR3 is 14 residues. The germline gives CDR1 SGHRS, CDR2 YFSETQ.

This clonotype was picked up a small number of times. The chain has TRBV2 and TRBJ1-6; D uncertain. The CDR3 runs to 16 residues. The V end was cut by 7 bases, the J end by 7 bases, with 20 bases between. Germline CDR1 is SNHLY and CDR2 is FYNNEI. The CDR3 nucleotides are TGTGCCAGCACCCCCCGGGCCCTCGAGGGAAATTCACCCCTCCACTTT. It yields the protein CASTPRALEGNSPLHF.

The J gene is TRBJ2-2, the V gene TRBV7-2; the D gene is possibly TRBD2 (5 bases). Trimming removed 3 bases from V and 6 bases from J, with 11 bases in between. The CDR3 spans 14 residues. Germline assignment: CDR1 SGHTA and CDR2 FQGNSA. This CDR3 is CASSLRAEPGELFF. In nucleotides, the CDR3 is TGTGCCAGCAGCTTGAGGGCGGAGCCCGGGGAGCTGTTTTTT.

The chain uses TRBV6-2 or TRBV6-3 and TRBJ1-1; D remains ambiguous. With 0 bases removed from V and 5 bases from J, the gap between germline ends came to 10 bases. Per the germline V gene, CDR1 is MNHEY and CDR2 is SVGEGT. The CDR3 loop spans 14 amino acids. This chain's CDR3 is CASSYSRSGTEAFF. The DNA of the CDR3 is TGTGCCAGCAGTTACTCCAGGAGTGGTACTGAAGCTTTCTTT.

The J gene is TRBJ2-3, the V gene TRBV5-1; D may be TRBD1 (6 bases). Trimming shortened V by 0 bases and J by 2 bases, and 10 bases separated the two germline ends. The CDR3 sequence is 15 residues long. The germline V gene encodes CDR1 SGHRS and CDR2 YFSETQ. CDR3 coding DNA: TGCGCCAGCAGCTTGGGACAGGTGATCACAGATACGCAGTATTTT. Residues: CASSLGQVITDTQYF.